This T cell receptor beta chain was identified during a study of shared clonotypes between healthy human individuals. With 1 base removed from V and 3 bases from J, the gap between germline ends came to 7 bases. Germline V gene data show CDR1 as SGHDT and CDR2 as YYEEEE. This CDR3 spans 13 amino acids. Researchers divided each subset's genomic DNA evenly across several immunoSEQ plates. Some clones are missing from TCRdb's copy, which holds only in-frame ones; the method was immunoSEQ multiplex PCR. The sample shows millions of clones, 85% to 95% of them seen only once. Study outcomes and limitations: Few donors restricted represented genetic and exposure-history diversity.

This clone was detected only a few times. What it binds is not known. The TCR sequence derives from a man aged 18 to 35 in good health. The chain joins TRBV5-6 to TRBJ1-2, with a possible D match to TRBD1 (6 bases). The sample taken for sequencing was naive CD4+ T cells sorted from blood. Subset given: CD45RA+ positively selected. The CDR3 is CASSLPGDYGYTF. The DNA for the CDR3 is TGTGCCAGCAGCTTGCCAGGGGACTATGGCTACACCTTC.